A single sample gave rise to the 31 T cell receptor beta chains below, sequenced in a study of blood T cell repertoires in COVID-19. The repertoire was sequenced with immunoSEQ multiplex PCR; TCRdb's copy has only in-frame clones and lacks some. The sample lists 300,000 or so clones, over 75% seen once, with more than 0.8% in the top ten. Material for sequencing was PBMCs or T cells enriched from blood (not recorded which). All receptors derive from a woman aged 25 to 39 who had recovered from COVID-19.

This clone was seen just once. The chain has TRBV3-1 (or the pseudogene TRBV3-2) and TRBJ1-2; TRBD1 matches at 8 bases. The V and J ends lost 6 bases and 7 bases, in that order; junction bases with no gene match: 13. The CDR3 sequence is 15 residues long. Germline V gene sequence: CDR1 LGHDT, CDR2 YNNKEL (reference sequence). The CDR3 nucleotides are TGTGCCAGCAGTCAGACAGGGGTTCTTTTACGTGGCTACACCTTC. It specifies CASSQTGVLLRGYTF.

The chain uses TRBV4-2 and TRBJ2-1; a possible D gene is TRBD2 (5 bases). Germline V gene lookup returns CDR1 LGHNA and CDR2 YNFKEQ. Trimming cost V 3 bases and J 5 bases, with 11 bases left between them. This CDR3 has 14 residues. The CDR3 region is CASSQRAPHNEQFF. As DNA, the CDR3 is TGTGCCAGCAGCCAGCGGGCGCCTCACAATGAGCAGTTCTTC.

The chain combines TRBV12-3 or TRBV12-4 with TRBJ2-4, with TRBD1 identical over 8 bases. The CDR3 is 13 residues long. V gave up 6 bases and J gave up 8 bases; unmatched junction bases: 6. The CDR3 reads CASREDRADIQYF. CDR3 nucleotides: TGTGCCAGCAGGGAGGACAGGGCCGACATTCAGTACTTC.

The chain recombines TRBV30 with TRBJ2-7; 8 bases align to TRBD1. CDR3 length equals 16 residues. V was clipped by 2 bases and J by 0 bases; unmatched bases: 9. CDR1 GTSNPN and CDR2 SVGIG come from the germline V gene (reference sequence). In DNA, the CDR3 is TGTGCCTGGAGTCCAAATGACAGGGGATTCTCCTACGAGCAGTACTTC. The encoded protein is CAWSPNDRGFSYEQYF. Full variable domain (missing parts from reference TRBV30 and TRBJ2-7): SQTIHQWPATLVQPVGSPLSLECTVEGTSNPNLYWYRQAAGRGLQLLFYSVGIGQISSEVPQNLSASRPQDRQFILSSKKLLLSDSGFYLCAWSPNDRGFSYEQYFGPGTRLTVT.

This chain uses TRBV4-1 with TRBJ2-7, with 12 bases fitting TRBD1. V shed 0 bases, J shed 8 bases, and the junction held 14 bases outside the gene matches. The germline CDR1 and CDR2 sequences are MGHRA and YSYEKL. This CDR3 has 18 residues. The CDR3 coding sequence is TGCGCCAGCAGCCAAGATCTCCGGGACAGGGGGCGCCGACCTAAGCAGTACTTC. Translating it yields CASSQDLRDRGRRPKQYF.

This chain uses TRBV28 with TRBJ2-3; 7 bases fit TRBD1. The CDR3 totals 14 residues. J lost 6 bases, V lost 5 bases, and 8 bases had no gene match. Germline-derived CDR1 and CDR2 are MDHEN and SYDVKM. CDR3 coding DNA: TGTGCCAGCAGTCTGGGACAGAAATTGGATACGCAGTATTTT. This translates into CASSLGQKLDTQYF.

The chain combines TRBV10-3 with TRBJ1-2, with TRBD1 identical over 7 bases. V lost 6 bases to trimming and J lost 0 bases; unmatched junction nucleotides: 10. The CDR3 totals 16 residues. From germline, CDR1 is ENHRY and CDR2 SYGVKD. The CDR3 reads CAIRPPGTDTNYGYTF. CDR3 coding DNA: TGTGCCATCAGGCCCCCCGGGACAGATACTAACTATGGCTACACCTTC.

The chain combines TRBV28 with TRBJ1-4; the match to TRBD1 covers 10 bases. The CDR3 is made up of 16 amino acids. The germline V gene has CDR1 MDHEN and CDR2 SYDVKM. J lost 7 bases, V lost 4 bases, and 9 bases had no gene match. Here the CDR3 reads CASSSGQGLGVEKLFF. For the CDR3, the DNA is TGTGCCAGCAGTTCGGGACAGGGGTTGGGAGTTGAAAAACTGTTTTTT.

The chain has TRBV5-6 and TRBJ2-5; TRBD1 matches at 7 bases. Per the germline V gene, CDR1 is SGHDT and CDR2 is YYEEEE. The V and J ends lost 2 bases and 0 bases, in that order; junction bases with no gene match: 4. The CDR3 totals 15 residues. The CDR3 sequence is CASSFIRGNQETQYF. The CDR3 bases are TGTGCCAGCAGCTTCATCAGGGGGAACCAAGAGACCCAGTACTTC.

This sequence joins TRBV6-5 and TRBJ2-2, with 7 bases identical to TRBD1. Losses at the gene ends were 7 bases for V and 3 bases for J; bases not matched to a gene: 8. CDR1 is MNHEY and CDR2 is SVGAGI in the germline V gene. The CDR3 runs to 15 residues. The CDR3 is CASIRGTAYTGELFF. The DNA of the CDR3 is TGTGCCAGCATTAGAGGGACAGCTTACACCGGGGAGCTGTTTTTT.

As for this clone: Other nucleotide sequences from this sample produce the same CDR3. The chain employs TRBV27 and TRBJ2-7; D remains ambiguous. The V gene's germline CDR1 is MNHEY and CDR2 SMNVEV (reference sequence). Trimming left V 2 bases short and J 2 bases short, with 7 bases between. The CDR3 contains 13 residues. CDR3 in amino acids: CASSLTGAYEQYF. The CDR3 bases are TGTGCCAGCAGTTTAACGGGTGCCTACGAGCAGTACTTC.

The genes are TRBV7-6 and TRBJ2-3; D is perhaps TRBD2 (6 bases). The CDR3 consists of 17 residues. Per the germline V gene, CDR1 is SGHVS and CDR2 is FNYEAQ. The V and J ends lost 0 bases and 0 bases respectively, with 13 bases between them. CDR3 DNA sequence: TGTGCCAGCAGCTTAGCGGGCGGGGTTGGGAGCACAGATACGCAGTATTTT. Translating it yields CASSLAGGVGSTDTQYF.

This rearrangement joins TRBV6-4 to TRBJ1-2, with D tentatively TRBD1 (5 bases). The V end lost 2 bases, the J end lost 7 bases, and 8 bases lay between the germline ends. This CDR3 is 12 amino acids long. Looked up from germline, CDR1 is MRHNA and CDR2 is SNTAGT. The CDR3 spells CASSDQGIGYTF. CDR3 nucleotide sequence: TGTGCCAGCAGTGACCAGGGTATTGGCTACACCTTC.

This chain links TRBV7-2 with TRBJ1-2, with a tentative D call TRBD1 (6 bases). The V gene lost 0 bases and the J gene lost 5 bases, with 10 bases spanning the gap. This CDR3 comprises 14 residues. Germline values: CDR1 SGHTA, CDR2 FQGNSA. The CDR3 bases are TGTGCCAGCAGCTTAGCAGCACAGGGATATGGCTACACCTTC. Protein: CASSLAAQGYGYTF.

The V call is TRBV27, the J call TRBJ1-6; 9 bases map to TRBD1. CDR1 is MNHEY and CDR2 is SMNVEV in the germline V gene (reference sequence). V lost 3 bases, J lost 7 bases, and 10 bases stayed unmatched. This CDR3 comprises 17 residues. This CDR3 is CASSFSENTGGNSPLHF. The CDR3 DNA sequence: TGTGCCAGCAGTTTCTCGGAAAATACAGGGGGCAATTCACCCCTCCACTTT.

The chain uses TRBV28 and TRBJ1-2; D remains unclear. The germline V and J ends were trimmed by 7 bases and 4 bases, with 16 bases remaining between them. The germline CDR1 and CDR2 sequences are MDHEN and SYDVKM. The CDR3 consists of 14 residues. The DNA for the CDR3 is TGTGCCAGCACCCCTGGACTTGGGATCTATGGCTACACCTTC. Protein sequence: CASTPGLGIYGYTF.

This clone was counted a single time. The CDR3 DNA is TGTGCCAGCAGCTCCCCGACTAGCGGGGGGACTAAGGTGCAGTACTTC. This translates into CASSSPTSGGTKVQYF. The V gene is TRBV11-2, the J gene TRBJ2-7; 13 bases align to TRBD2. The germline V gene has CDR1 SGHAT and CDR2 FQNNGV. Trimming took 4 bases from V and 9 from J; bases not matched to a gene: 12. The CDR3 extends over 16 amino acids.

In regard to this clone: The junction departs from germline at one end; a sequencing error may be responsible. V gene TRBV7-2 combines with J gene TRBJ2-1, with 7 bases matching TRBD2. The CDR3 runs to 14 residues. The V gene's germline CDR1 is SGHTA and CDR2 FQGNSA. The CDR3 sequence: CASSLAAMRNEQFF. The DNA for the CDR3 is TGTGCCAGCAGCCTAGCGGCTATGAGGAATGAGCAGTTCTTC.

The rearrangement uses TRBV12-5 and TRBJ1-1; 9 nucleotides align to TRBD1. Looked up from germline, CDR1 is LGHNT and CDR2 is FRNRAP. V lost 5 bases, J lost 2 bases, and 6 bases stayed unmatched. There are 15 residues in the CDR3. CDR3 residues: CASGTNRGRNTEAFF. The CDR3 DNA follows: TGTGCTAGTGGTACCAACAGGGGGCGAAACACTGAAGCTTTCTTT.

This clone occurred once. This CDR3 is CASSEDSFYGYTF. CDR3 nucleotides: TGTGCCAGCAGTGAGGACAGTTTCTATGGCTACACCTTC. The chain recombines TRBV6-2 or TRBV6-3 with TRBJ1-2, with a possible D match to TRBD1 (6 bases). In germline, CDR1 is MNHEY, CDR2 SVGEGT. V lost 5 bases to trimming and J lost 4 bases, with 11 bases between them. This CDR3 has 13 amino acids.

V is TRBV5-1 and J is TRBJ1-2, with D hard to call. The V and J ends lost 4 bases and 3 bases respectively, with 19 bases between them. This CDR3 has 16 amino acids. Germline V gives CDR1 SGHRS, CDR2 YFSETQ. The CDR3 is CASSPLGAGSDYGYTF. CDR3 in DNA: TGCGCCAGCAGCCCCTTGGGCGCTGGGAGCGACTATGGCTACACCTTC.

This chain links TRBV5-6 with TRBJ1-4; D might be TRBD1 (6 bases). Germline CDR1 and CDR2: SGHDT and YYEEEE. This CDR3 has 16 amino acids. With 2 bases removed from V and 1 base from J, the gap between germline ends came to 12 bases. CDR3 amino acids: CASSLQGRLTNEKLFF. CDR3 nucleotide sequence: TGTGCCAGCAGCTTACAGGGAAGATTAACTAATGAAAAACTGTTTTTT.

This rearrangement joins TRBV12-2 to TRBJ2-2; the table gives TRBD1 as D, unverified against the DNA. TRBV12-2 is shown as a pseudogene. CDR3 length equals 16 residues. The CDR3 sequence: CASRFRCTQNTGELFF. The CDR3 nucleotides are TGTGCAAGTCGCTTCCGATGTACACAGAACACCGGGGAGCTGTTTTTT.

The V gene is TRBV15, the J gene TRBJ2-1; D is unresolved. V was trimmed by 3 bases and J by 0 bases, leaving 9 bases between them. Germline V gene data show CDR1 as LNHNV and CDR2 as YYDKDF (reference sequence). This CDR3 is built from 15 residues. This chain's CDR3 is CATSRTASSYNEQFF. In nucleotides, the CDR3 is TGTGCCACCAGCAGGACTGCCAGCTCCTACAATGAGCAGTTCTTC.

The chain couples TRBV3-1 (or the pseudogene TRBV3-2) to TRBJ1-2; D possibly corresponds to TRBD1 (6 bases). Trimming cost V 3 bases and J 4 bases, with 9 bases left between them. The CDR3 covers 13 residues. Germline V CDR1 and CDR2: LGHDT, YNNKEL (reference sequence). CDR3 nucleotide sequence: TGTGCCAGCAGCCAGAACAGGGCCTATGGCTACACCTTC. It translates to CASSQNRAYGYTF.

This chain uses TRBV4-2 with TRBJ1-2, with unresolved D. V was trimmed by 0 bases and J by 2 bases, leaving 4 bases between them. Germline loops: CDR1 LGHNA, CDR2 YNFKEQ. The CDR3 contains 13 residues. CDR3 amino acids: CASSQEQNYGYTF. DNA of the CDR3: TGTGCCAGCAGCCAAGAACAGAACTATGGCTACACCTTC.

V and J are TRBV5-1 and TRBJ1-3; no firm D call. Germline-derived CDR1 and CDR2 are SGHRS and YFSETQ. This CDR3 contains 16 residues. V was pared by 4 bases and J by 8 bases, with 22 bases between. Written as DNA, the CDR3 is TGCGCCAGCAGCATTTACCCGGGTCAAATCGGTCACACCATATATTTT. Residues: CASSIYPGQIGHTIYF.

The V gene is TRBV11-1, the J gene TRBJ2-2, with 7 bases identical to TRBD1. From germline, CDR1 is SGHAT and CDR2 FQDESV (reference sequence). J gave up 5 bases and V 5 bases, and 11 bases lay outside the gene matches. The CDR3 has 16 residues. The CDR3 DNA sequence: TGTGCCAGCAGCCTCACCGCACCGGGACAGACCGGGGAGCTGTTTTTT. Its protein is CASSLTAPGQTGELFF.

The CDR3 loop reads CSVEDFARDRGQNTEAFF. The CDR3 nucleotides read TGCAGCGTTGAAGATTTCGCCCGGGACAGGGGACAAAACACTGAAGCTTTCTTT. This chain joins TRBV29-1 and TRBJ1-1; TRBD1 agrees at 10 bases. This CDR3 region has 18 residues. Losses at the gene ends were 0 bases for V and 2 bases for J; bases not matched to a gene: 12. Germline values: CDR1 SQVTM, CDR2 ANQGSEA.

This chain uses TRBV5-5 with TRBJ1-5; 10 bases are shared with TRBD1. Looked up from germline, CDR1 is SGHKS and CDR2 is YYEKEE (reference sequence). Trimming took 0 bases from V and 9 from J; bases not matched to a gene: 6. This CDR3 comprises 15 residues. Written as DNA, the CDR3 is TGTGCCAGCAGCTTGGTTGGGACAGGGGAATGGCCCCAGCATTTT. Translation gives CASSLVGTGEWPQHF.

This chain joins TRBV7-6 and TRBJ1-1; 9 bases align to TRBD1. The CDR3 extends over 19 amino acids. Germline V gene data show CDR1 as SGHVS and CDR2 as FNYEAQ. Losses at the gene ends were 5 bases for V and 6 bases for J; bases not matched to a gene: 22. CDR3 region: CASSTRYHIRTGVYSEAFF. CDR3 DNA sequence: TGTGCCAGCAGCACACGCTACCATATCAGGACAGGGGTTTATTCTGAAGCTTTCTTT. The variable domain in full, completed from reference TRBV7-6 and TRBJ1-1, reads GAGVSQSPRYKVTKRGQDVALRCDPISGHVSLYWYRQALGQGPEFLTYFNYEAQQDKSGLPNDRFSAERPEGSISTLTIQRTEQRDSAMYRCASSTRYHIRTGVYSEAFFGQGTRLTVV.